Following are 17 T cell receptor beta chains from one sample sequenced in a study of blood T cell repertoires in COVID-19. The protocol was immunoSEQ multiplex PCR, while the TCRdb copy is restricted to in-frame clones and leaves out a portion. The sample yields over 600,000 clones, approximately 90% seen once. Material for sequencing was peripheral blood. Every receptor here comes from a woman aged 18-29 years with acute or convalescent COVID-19.

This clone was counted a single time. This rearrangement joins TRBV5-1 to TRBJ2-1; 14 positions agree with TRBD2. The CDR3 runs to 16 residues. With 4 bases clipped from V and 9 bases from J, the junction kept 9 bases outside the gene matches. CDR1 and CDR2 from the germline V gene are SGHRS and YFSETQ. The CDR3 reads CASSTGLAGGRAEQFF. DNA for the CDR3: TGCGCCAGCAGCACCGGACTAGCGGGGGGCAGGGCTGAGCAGTTCTTC.

The chain has TRBV7-3 and TRBJ2-3; TRBD2 matches at 8 bases. Germline CDR1 reads SGHTA; CDR2 reads FQGTGA. V shed 1 base, J shed 3 bases, and the junction held 3 bases outside the gene matches. The CDR3 is 15 amino acids. CDR3: CASSLMAGGTDTQYF. The CDR3 bases are TGTGCCAGCAGCTTAATGGCGGGGGGAACAGATACGCAGTATTTT. The complete variable domain, with remaining parts taken from reference TRBV7-3 and TRBJ2-3, reads GAGVSQTPSNKVTEKGKYVELRCDPISGHTALYWYRQSLGQGPEFLIYFQGTGAADDSGLPNDRFFAVRPEGSVSTLKIQRTERGDSAVYLCASSLMAGGTDTQYFGPGTRLTVL.

The table lists this clone with a count of one. This chain links TRBV6-1 with TRBJ1-6; D may be TRBD1 (6 bases). This CDR3 is 15 amino acids long. Deletions cut 0 bases from V and 9 bases from J, with 12 bases between. CDR1 is MNHNS and CDR2 is SASEGT in the germline V gene. CDR3 amino acids: CASSEAGGALSPLHF. The CDR3 DNA reads as TGTGCCAGCAGTGAAGCCGGGGGGGCGCTTTCACCCCTCCACTTT.

This clone was recorded only once. The chain uses TRBV29-1 and TRBJ1-1, with 7 positions matching TRBD1. The V and J ends lost 5 bases and 8 bases, in that order; junction bases with no gene match: 17. The CDR3 loop spans 15 amino acids. Germline CDR1 SQVTM, CDR2 ANQGSEA. The CDR3 loop reads CSVFPPAFSGGEAFF. The CDR3 DNA reads as TGCAGCGTTTTTCCCCCCGCCTTTTCAGGGGGAGAAGCTTTCTTT.

The chain carries TRBV6-5 and TRBJ2-5; tentatively, D is TRBD1 (5 bases). Trimming left V 6 bases short and J 1 base short, with 12 bases between. The CDR3 consists of 14 residues. The germline CDR1 and CDR2 sequences are MNHEY and SVGAGI. The CDR3 is CASSSGHIQETQYF. The CDR3 nucleotides are TGTGCCAGCAGCTCTGGACACATCCAAGAGACCCAGTACTTC.

The chain joins TRBV5-1 to TRBJ1-2, with TRBD1 identical over 7 bases. The ends lost 4 bases at V and 4 bases at J; junction bases unmatched: 13. This CDR3 region has 16 residues. Germline lookup yields CDR1 SGHRS and CDR2 YFSETQ. CDR3 in DNA: TGCGCCAGCAGCCACCGGGACAGCCCTGAGGTCTATGGCTACACCTTC. It translates to CASSHRDSPEVYGYTF.

This clone has only one observation. The chain couples TRBV6-5 to TRBJ1-5; D is undetermined. Trimming pared 2 bases from V and 0 bases from J, leaving 5 bases between. The CDR3 is 14 residues long. CDR1 is MNHEY and CDR2 is SVGAGI in the germline V gene. CDR3 coding DNA: TGTGCCAGCAGTTACGAGTATAGCAATCAGCCCCAGCATTTT. Amino acid sequence: CASSYEYSNQPQHF.

The chain couples TRBV2 to TRBJ1-2, with TRBD1 matching 12 bases. This CDR3 has 16 residues. Losses at the gene ends were 5 bases for V and 7 bases for J; bases not matched to a gene: 11. The germline gives CDR1 SNHLY, CDR2 FYNNEI. Written as DNA, the CDR3 is TGTGCCAGCAGTACATATCTGGGGACAGGGGGCTTTGGCTACACCTTC. Amino acid sequence: CASSTYLGTGGFGYTF.

In this sample, this clone turned up a few times. The genes are TRBV18 and TRBJ1-4; maybe TRBD1 (5 bases). CDR1 is KGHSH and CDR2 is LQKENI in the germline V gene. The V gene lost 4 bases and the J gene lost 3 bases, with 9 bases spanning the gap. CDR3 length: 14 residues. CDR3 nucleotide sequence: TGTGCCAGCTCACGACAGTCCTCTAATGAAAAACTGTTTTTT. Amino acids: CASSRQSSNEKLFF.

This clone was detected a few times. The chain has TRBV15 and TRBJ2-7, with TRBD1 as a possible D gene (7 bases). Germline assignment: CDR1 LNHNV and CDR2 YYDKDF (reference sequence). The CDR3 loop spans 16 amino acids. V was shortened by 0 bases and J by 6 bases, with 18 bases between the two germline ends. CDR3 residues: CATSRDQGGGEFEQYF. Written as DNA, the CDR3 is TGTGCCACCAGCAGAGACCAGGGGGGTGGGGAGTTCGAGCAGTACTTC.

About this clone: The junction differs from germline at one of its ends, possibly a read error. The chain couples TRBV30 to TRBJ1-6; 7 positions agree with TRBD1. The germline gives CDR1 GTSNPN, CDR2 SVGIG (reference sequence). The CDR3 has 11 amino acids. The CDR3 DNA sequence: TGTGCCTTGGTGGACGGACAGGACTCCTACTTT. This gives the protein CALVDGQDSYF.

The J gene is TRBJ2-1, the V gene TRBV4-2, with 8 positions matching TRBD2. From germline, CDR1 is LGHNA and CDR2 YNFKEQ. Trimming took 0 bases from V and 3 from J; bases not matched to a gene: 4. The CDR3 length is 16 residues. Here the CDR3 DNA reads TGTGCCAGCAGCCAAGAACGGGGGGGTGTCTACAATGAGCAGTTCTTC. It yields the protein CASSQERGGVYNEQFF.

The chain has TRBV27 and TRBJ1-2; D remains ambiguous. With 2 bases removed from V and 5 bases from J, the gap between germline ends came to 9 bases. The CDR3 is 13 amino acids. Germline V gene sequence: CDR1 MNHEY, CDR2 SMNVEV (reference sequence). The CDR3 sequence: CASSLEGQYGYTF. For the CDR3, the DNA is TGTGCCAGCAGTTTAGAGGGTCAGTATGGCTACACCTTC.

CDR3 nucleotide sequence: TGTGCCACCAGTGATAGCGGGGGGGCCGTCACCGGGGAGCTGTTTTTT. It translates to CATSDSGGAVTGELFF. The chain links TRBV24-1 to TRBJ2-2; 10 bases align to TRBD2. The CDR3 runs 16 residues. Looked up from germline, CDR1 is KGHDR and CDR2 is SFDVKD. V shed 3 bases and J 4 bases; nucleotides not matched to a gene: 4.

This chain joins TRBV4-2 and TRBJ2-5; 7 positions match TRBD2. V was clipped by 1 base and J by 4 bases; unmatched bases: 12. Germline CDR1 reads LGHNA; CDR2 reads YNFKEQ. The CDR3 loop spans 17 amino acids. CDR3 sequence: CASSQVGLAETAETQYF. The CDR3 nucleotides are TGTGCCAGCAGCCAAGTGGGTCTAGCGGAAACAGCAGAGACCCAGTACTTC.

This clone is a singleton in its sample. The chain is built from TRBV27 and TRBJ1-3; D call uncertain. The germline gives CDR1 MNHEY, CDR2 SMNVEV (reference sequence). The V and J ends lost 5 bases and 0 bases respectively, with 11 bases between them. CDR3 size: 15 residues. CDR3 loop: CASSEAFSSGNTIYF. CDR3 nucleotide sequence: TGTGCCAGCAGTGAGGCCTTCAGCTCTGGAAACACCATATATTTT.

This clone has only one observation. V is TRBV28 and J is TRBJ1-5; 8 bases line up with TRBD1. The germline V gene encodes CDR1 MDHEN and CDR2 SYDVKM. The CDR3 has 15 amino acids. J was trimmed by 1 base and V by 10 bases; bases with no gene match: 9. CDR3 DNA: TGTGCCACCATATTGACAGGGGCGAGCAATCAGCCCCAGCATTTT. Protein sequence: CATILTGASNQPQHF. The full variable domain, in which reference TRBV28 and TRBJ1-5 provide the parts outside the CDR3, is DVKVTQSSRYLVKRTGEKVFLECVQDMDHENMFWYRQDPGLGLRLIYFSYDVKMKEKGDIPEGYSVSREKKERFSLILESASTNQTSMYLCATILTGASNQPQHFGDGTRLSIL.